This paragraph reports one T cell receptor (beta chain). What it binds is unknown. Sorted-subset replicate PCRs used 200 ng of genomic DNA. This amount corresponded to about 30,000 T cell genomes. Generated by immunoSEQ multiplex PCR, the TCRdb table keeps only in-frame clones and is missing some. This sample yields about 800,000 clones, of which 90% to 97% are seen a single time; under 0.3% belongs to the top ten. The data were obtained in a study of shared clonotypes between healthy human individuals. Overall study results and limits: Enrolling few donors narrowed the genetic and exposure-history diversity that was represented.

Selected positively for CCR7 and CD45RO-negative, naive CD8 cells excluded terminally differentiated effector memory CD45RA+ cells. With 5 bases clipped from V and 2 bases from J, the junction kept 4 bases outside the gene matches. CDR1 and CDR2 from the germline V gene are SGHAT and FQNNGV. There are 14 residues in the CDR3. Sequencing was carried out using naive CD8+ T cells sorted from blood. This chain joins TRBV11-2 and TRBJ2-7; TRBD1 matches 9 bases. The TCR comes from a man younger than 40 in good health. CDR3 sequence: CASSRTGATYEQYF. CDR3 nucleotides: TGTGCCAGCAGCCGGACAGGGGCGACCTACGAGCAGTACTTC.